The present T cell receptor beta chain was sequenced within a study of T-cell memory formation after mild COVID-19. The study's findings and limits: Mostly located in CM and EM were contracting CD4+ clones, with contracting CD8+ clones located in EMRA. Clones shrinking from day 15 to 85 showed even CD4/CD8 mixes; later expanders tilted CD4+. Some SARS-CoV-2-responding clones were already detected in memory before infection.

In its sample, this clonotype was seen a few times. What it binds is unknown. CDR1 SEHNR and CDR2 FQNEAQ come from the germline V gene (reference sequence). Deletions cut 1 base from V and 8 bases from J, with 9 bases between. There are 13 residues in the CDR3. 5'RACE with constant-segment primers built TCRalpha and TCRbeta cDNA libraries with UMIs. TCRdb recomputed calls from the 5' RACE reads with MiXCR, one row per CDR3 protein. The profile shows 150,000 to 200,000 distinct CDR3 sequences, about 22% of them singletons. This TCR derives from an adult woman who had mild COVID-19 (a few samples of this study predate the infection). Cell type and time point are not known. The sample taken for sequencing was PBMCs or a T cell subset sorted from them (not recorded which). V gene TRBV7-9 combines with J gene TRBJ2-1; D might be TRBD1 (5 bases). The CDR3 nucleotides read TGTGCCAGCAGCTTAGAGGACATCTATGAGCAGTTCTTC. This translates into CASSLEDIYEQFF.